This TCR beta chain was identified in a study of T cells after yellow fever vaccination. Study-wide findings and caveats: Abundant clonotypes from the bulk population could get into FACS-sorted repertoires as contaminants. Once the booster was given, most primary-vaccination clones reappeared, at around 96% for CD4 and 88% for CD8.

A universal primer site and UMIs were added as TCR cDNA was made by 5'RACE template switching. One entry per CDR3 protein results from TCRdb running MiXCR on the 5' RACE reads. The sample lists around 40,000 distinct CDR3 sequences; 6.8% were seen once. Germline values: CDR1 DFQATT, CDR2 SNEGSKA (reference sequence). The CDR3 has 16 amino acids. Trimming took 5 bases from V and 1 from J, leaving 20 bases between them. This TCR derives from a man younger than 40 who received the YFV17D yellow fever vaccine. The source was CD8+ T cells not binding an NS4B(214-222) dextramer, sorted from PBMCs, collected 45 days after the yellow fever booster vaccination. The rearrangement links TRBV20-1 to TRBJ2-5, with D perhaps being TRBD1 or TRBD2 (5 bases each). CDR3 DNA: TGCAGTGCTTTTCCCCAATTGGGACCGGCCCAAGAGACCCAGTACTTC. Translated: CSAFPQLGPAQETQYF.